The TCR beta chain under discussion was sequenced for a study of T-cell reconstitution after alpha-beta-depleted transplantation in children. The study, taken as a whole, reports: Approximately two months post-transplant, alpha-beta T cells reportedly originated from several hundred expanded graft clones. At the one-year point after transplant, T-cell counts and TCRbeta diversity were found to come mostly from T cells that had been newly produced. The origin of high day-60 TCRbeta diversity in some patients lay in surviving recipient T cells and thymic progenitors.

Germline V gene lookup returns CDR1 SNHLY and CDR2 FYNNEI. The CDR3 contains 11 residues. Trimming took 5 bases from V and 5 from J, leaving 6 bases between them. This sample's TCRbeta library carried unique molecular identifier barcodes. MiXCR, run by TCRdb on the PCR reads, gives a single entry per CDR3 protein. The sample holds approximately 500,000 distinct CDR3 sequences, roughly a quarter seen once. Regarding this clonotype: Its antigen is not known.

Sequences were derived from PBMCs, sampled before TCRalphabeta/CD19-depleted stem cell transplant. The sequence was collected from a boy under two years old with Wiskott-Aldrich syndrome, due to receive a stem cell transplant. The chain employs TRBV2 and TRBJ2-5, with D uncertain. The CDR3 sequence is CASSTKETQYF. DNA for the CDR3: TGTGCCAGCAGTACCAAGGAGACCCAGTACTTC.